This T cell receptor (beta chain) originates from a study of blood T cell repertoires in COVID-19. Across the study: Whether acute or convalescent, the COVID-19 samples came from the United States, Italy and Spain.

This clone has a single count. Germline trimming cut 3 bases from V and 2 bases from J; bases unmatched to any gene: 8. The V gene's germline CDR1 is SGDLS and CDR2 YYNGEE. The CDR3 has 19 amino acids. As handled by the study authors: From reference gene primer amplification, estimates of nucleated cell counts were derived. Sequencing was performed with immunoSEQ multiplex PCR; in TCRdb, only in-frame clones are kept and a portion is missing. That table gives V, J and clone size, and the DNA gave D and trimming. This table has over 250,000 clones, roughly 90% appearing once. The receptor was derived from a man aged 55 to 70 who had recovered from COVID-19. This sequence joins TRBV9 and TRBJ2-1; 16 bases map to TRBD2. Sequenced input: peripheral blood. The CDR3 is CASSAGTSGGASPYNEQFF. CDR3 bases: TGTGCCAGCAGCGCCGGGACTAGCGGGGGGGCCTCCCCCTACAATGAGCAGTTCTTC.